This is a list of T cell receptor beta chains from one sample in a study of T cell responses to AZD1222 COVID-19 vaccine. Repertoires were generated with immunoSEQ multiplex PCR, while TCRdb's copy carries only in-frame clones and drops some. The table records 53,000 or so clones, roughly 85% of them present only once. Sequenced here: peripheral blood, sampled on day 0 of MenACWY control vaccination. The receptors originated from an adult in good health. CDR3s include the opening cysteine and the closing phenylalanine or tryptophan. A D gene is named only where the DNA matches it firmly. Expanded clones are given a class, and other clones once, few, many or no size at all.

V	D	size	J	CDR3	DNA
TRBV28	-	-	TRBJ1-2	CANRPGGEGGYTF	TGTGCCAACCGACCGGGGGGCGAGGGTGGCTACACCTTC
TRBV6-5	TRBD2	-	TRBJ2-3	CASSRLADTDTQYF	TGTGCCAGCTCGCGACTAGCGGACACAGATACGCAGTATTTT
TRBV2	TRBD2	-	TRBJ2-5	CASMTRLFSGRARETQYF	TGTGCCAGCATGACCCGACTCTTTAGCGGGAGGGCCCGGGAGACCCAGTACTTC
TRBV13	-	-	TRBJ1-2	CASSFGGAVGYTF	TGTGCCAGCAGCTTTGGGGGGGCTGTTGGCTACACCTTC
TRBV27	-	-	TRBJ2-1	CASRTASAPYNEQFF	TGTGCCAGCCGGACCGCTAGCGCACCCTACAATGAGCAGTTCTTC
TRBV11-2	-	-	TRBJ2-5	CASSRRREETQYF	TGTGCCAGCAGCCGGAGGAGGGAAGAGACCCAGTACTTC
TRBV29-1	TRBD2	-	TRBJ2-5	CSAKGLAGESETQYF	TGCAGCGCCAAAGGACTAGCGGGAGAGAGTGAGACCCAGTACTTC
TRBV9	-	-	TRBJ2-5	CASSVGGGETQYF	TGTGCCAGCAGCGTAGGTGGGGGGGAGACCCAGTACTTC
TRBV29-1	-	-	TRBJ2-2	CSVEKGTSTGELFF	TGCAGCGTCGAAAAAGGGACAAGCACCGGGGAGCTGTTTTTT
TRBV4-3	-	-	TRBJ2-1	CASSQAPGSAFGQFF	TGCGCCAGCAGCCAAGCCCCCGGGAGTGCTTTCGGGCAGTTCTTC
TRBV5-1	TRBD1	-	TRBJ2-1	CASSLRTGGSNEQFF	TGCGCCAGCAGCTTGAGGACAGGGGGCTCAAATGAGCAGTTCTTC
TRBV5-6	TRBD1	-	TRBJ2-7	CASSLQGALDEQYF	TGTGCCAGCAGCTTGCAGGGGGCGCTTGACGAGCAGTACTTC
TRBV19	-	-	TRBJ1-5	CASSMLTYNSNQPQHF	TGTGCCAGTAGTATGCTCACGTATAATAGCAATCAGCCCCAGCATTTT
TRBV15	TRBD1	-	TRBJ1-2	CATSSTGGLGYTF	TGTGCCACCAGCAGCACAGGGGGCTTGGGCTACACCTTC
TRBV15	-	-	TRBJ1-5	CATSSLREGQPQHF	TGTGCCACCAGCTCCCTGAGGGAGGGTCAGCCCCAGCATTTT
TRBV28	-	-	TRBJ2-7	CASRDYEQYF	TGTGCCAGCAGAGACTACGAGCAGTACTTC
TRBV25-1	-	-	TRBJ2-4	CASSEFGSVIQYF	TGTGCCAGCAGTGAATTTGGCTCGGTCATTCAGTACTTC
TRBV28	-	-	TRBJ1-2	CASSSNNYGYTF	TGTGCCAGCAGTTCCAATAACTATGGCTACACCTTC
TRBV18	-	-	TRBJ2-4	CASSPWGERRRDIQYF	TGTGCCAGCTCACCATGGGGGGAGAGGAGGAGGGACATTCAGTACTTC
TRBV15	-	-	TRBJ2-2	CATSGGDSFTGELFF	TGTGCCACCAGCGGCGGGGACAGTTTCACCGGGGAGCTGTTTTTT
TRBV11-1	-	-	TRBJ2-2	CASRGGNTGELFF	TGTGCCAGCAGGGGAGGAAACACCGGGGAGCTGTTTTTT
TRBV12-3/TRBV12-4	-	-	TRBJ1-5	CASSFGNQPQHF	TGTGCCAGCAGTTTTGGGAATCAGCCCCAGCATTTT
TRBV5-4	-	-	TRBJ1-1	CASSPGTRNTEAFF	TGTGCCAGCAGCCCCGGGACGCGTAACACTGAAGCTTTCTTT
TRBV5-1	-	few	TRBJ1-6	CASSLEGRGNSPLHF	TGCGCCAGCAGCTTGGAGGGCCGCGGGAATTCACCCCTCCACTTT
TRBV6-5	-	-	TRBJ2-7	CASSYVKRGSGYEQYF	TGTGCCAGCAGTTACGTCAAAAGAGGGAGCGGATACGAGCAGTACTTC
TRBV25-1	TRBD1	-	TRBJ1-5	CASQGGMQPQHF	TGTGCCTCCCAGGGGGGGATGCAGCCCCAGCATTTT
TRBV11-3	TRBD1	-	TRBJ2-3	CASSQGTGGTDTQYF	TGTGCCAGCAGCCAAGGGACAGGGGGCACAGATACGCAGTATTTT
TRBV19	-	-	TRBJ1-5	CASSVIGNQPQHF	TGTGCCAGTAGTGTCATAGGCAATCAGCCCCAGCATTTT
TRBV7-2	-	-	TRBJ1-6	CASTRGGDRNSPLHF	TGTGCCAGCACTCGAGGGGGGGATCGGAATTCACCCCTCCACTTT
TRBV28	-	-	TRBJ1-5	CASKENNQPQHF	TGTGCCAGCAAAGAAAACAATCAGCCCCAGCATTTT
TRBV15	TRBD1	-	TRBJ2-7	CATSVDRGPYEQYF	TGTGCCACCAGCGTAGACAGGGGCCCCTACGAGCAGTACTTC
TRBV12-2	-	-	TRBJ2-3	CASRLKAGGPTDTQYF	TGTGCAAGTCGCTTGAAAGCGGGAGGCCCCACAGATACGCAGTATTTT
TRBV3-1/TRBV3-2	TRBD2	-	TRBJ2-7	CASSQDPASGPRDYEQYF	TGTGCCAGCAGCCAAGATCCTGCTAGCGGTCCCCGCGACTACGAGCAGTACTTC
TRBV5-1	-	-	TRBJ2-1	CASSPIGPSYNEQFF	TGCGCCAGCAGCCCCATCGGGCCTAGCTACAATGAGCAGTTCTTC
TRBV29-1	-	-	TRBJ2-7	CSVGNAGLAYEQYF	TGCAGCGTTGGTAACGCAGGGTTGGCCTACGAGCAGTACTTC
TRBV4-3	-	-	TRBJ2-2	CASSQDLARTGELFF	TGCGCCAGCAGCCAAGATCTCGCTAGGACCGGGGAGCTGTTTTTT
TRBV4-2	TRBD1	-	TRBJ2-3	CASSPRDRDTDTQYF	TGTGCCAGCAGCCCCCGGGACAGGGACACAGATACGCAGTATTTT
TRBV29-1	-	-	TRBJ2-1	CSVVRGAVGNEQFF	TGCAGCGTTGTACGGGGGGCGGTTGGCAATGAGCAGTTCTTC
TRBV7-2	-	once	TRBJ2-1	CASSLGLNPYNEQFF	TGTGCCAGCAGCTTAGGACTAAACCCCTACAATGAGCAGTTCTTC
TRBV27	-	-	TRBJ1-2	CASSSNPPRGPNYGYTF	TGTGCCAGCAGTTCGAATCCACCCAGGGGTCCTAACTATGGCTACACCTTC